This T cell receptor beta chain was sequenced during a study of graft-versus-host responses after intestinal transplantation. Study-wide background: Each recipient received a multivisceral, liver-intestinal, or isolated intestinal graft. Every one of the recipients received anti-thymocyte globulin induction and afterwards took tacrolimus and steroids for roughly three years. The study, taken as a whole, reports: Recipient marrow contained GvH clones, some of which appeared first in ileum or blood. Circulating GvH clone levels at their peak were associated with HvG declines (early post-transplant).

This clone was detected only once. Its antigen is still unknown. The germline gives CDR1 KGHSH, CDR2 LQKENI. V shed 6 bases and J shed 1 base, with 16 bases lying between them. This CDR3 has 16 amino acids. Sequenced by immunoSEQ multiplex PCR; TCRdb stores in-frame clones only, minus some. This table has roughly 99,000 clones, under 95% appearing once. Source: unstimulated CD8+ T cells sorted from spleen or lymph node cells, taken before transplant. This sequence originates from a human donor who was the organ donor for an intestinal transplant. The chain carries TRBV18 and TRBJ2-1, with a tentative D call TRBD2 (6 bases). The CDR3 region has the DNA TGTGCCAGCTCGGGAGGACGGGGTTTATCCTACAATGAGCAGTTCTTC. This encodes CASSGGRGLSYNEQFF.